The rows below give T cell receptor beta chains drawn from one sample of a study of CD8 T cells in Susac syndrome. TCRdb used MiXCR to reprocess the immunoSEQ multiplex PCR reads, holding one entry per CDR3 protein. The data show 90,000 or so distinct CDR3 sequences, about 93% seen once. The sequenced material came from CD8+ T cells from PBMCs. The source of these receptors is a human donor in good health. The CDR3 runs from the conserved cysteine through the conserved F or W. The D gene is left open where the match is weak. The listing skips clone size in some rows; elsewhere it reads once, few, many or a size class.

NA	TRBV27	NA	TRBJ2-7	TGTGCCAGCAGTCCCAATGGACTCGGGAGCTCCTACGAGCAGTACTTC	CASSPNGLGSSYEQYF
NA	TRBV5-6	NA	TRBJ2-3	TGTGCCAGCAGCCCGGGGGCAGATACGCAGTATTTT	CASSPGADTQYF
NA	TRBV6-5	NA	TRBJ2-2	TGTGCCAGCAGTTACACAGAAGGCACCGGGGAGCTGTTTTTT	CASSYTEGTGELFF
NA	TRBV4-1	NA	TRBJ2-5	TGCGCCAGCAGCCAGGTGCAGGGCAGCCAAGAGACCCAGTACTTC	CASSQVQGSQETQYF
NA	TRBV3-1	NA	TRBJ2-3	TGTGCCAGCAGCCAAGGGGGGGGCGAGAGAAATACGCAGTATTTT	CASSQGGGERNTQYF
once	TRBV7-6	NA	TRBJ1-1	TGTGCCAGCAGCCAAGACAGCGTCAGAACCGAAGCTTTCTTT	CASSQDSVRTEAFF
NA	TRBV4-2	TRBD1	TRBJ2-7	TGTGCCAGCAGCCAACTCCCGGGACAGGGCTACGAGCAGTACTTC	CASSQLPGQGYEQYF
NA	TRBV12-3/TRBV12-4	NA	TRBJ2-1	TGTGCCAGCAGTTTCTGGCTATTCAATGAGCAGTTCTTC	CASSFWLFNEQFF
NA	TRBV6-5	NA	TRBJ1-1	TGTGCCAGCAGTTACTCGGGCTCGCACACTGAAGCTTTCTTT	CASSYSGSHTEAFF
NA	TRBV15	NA	TRBJ1-3	TGTGCCACCAGCTTTCAGGGAGGTGGAAACACCATATATTTT	CATSFQGGGNTIYF
NA	TRBV6-4	TRBD2	TRBJ2-3	TGTGCCAGCGAAACTCGATCTAGCGGGGGGGAAGTGAGTACGCAGTATTTT	CASETRSSGGEVSTQYF
NA	TRBV19	TRBD1	TRBJ1-1	TGTGCCACCAAACAGGGGGCGGTCACTGAAGCTTTCTTT	CATKQGAVTEAFF
NA	TRBV13	NA	TRBJ2-3	TGTGCCAGCAGCTACGGCGAAAACGCAGATACGCAGTATTTT	CASSYGENADTQYF
NA	TRBV19	NA	TRBJ1-2	TGTGCCAGTAGTGTACAGGGAACTAACTATGGCTACACCTTC	CASSVQGTNYGYTF
NA	TRBV30	TRBD1	TRBJ1-5	TGTGCCTGGCAGGACAGGAAAGGTCAGCCCCAGCATTTT	CAWQDRKGQPQHF
NA	TRBV29-1	NA	TRBJ2-1	TGCAGCGTTGAAGGGGGCCCTAAAGACGATGAGCAGTTCTTC	CSVEGGPKDDEQFF
NA	TRBV20-1	NA	TRBJ2-7	TGCAGTGCTAGACGACAGACTTCCTACGAGCAGTACTTC	CSARRQTSYEQYF
NA	TRBV3-1	TRBD2	TRBJ2-1	TGTGCCAGCAGCCCCGGACTAGGTATTGGTGAGCAGTTCTTC	CASSPGLGIGEQFF
NA	TRBV5-4	TRBD1	TRBJ2-1	TGTGCCAGCAGCACCGGGACAGGTTCCCACAATGAGCAGTTCTTC	CASSTGTGSHNEQFF
NA	TRBV20-1	TRBD1	TRBJ2-3	TGCAGTGCCCCGAGGGACAGGGGAGGGAGGGCCACAGATACGCAGTATTTT	CSAPRDRGGRATDTQYF
NA	TRBV3-1	NA	TRBJ2-7	TGTGCCAGCAGCCACTTCGCAGCAGGGGTATACGAGCAGTACTTC	CASSHFAAGVYEQYF
NA	TRBV13	NA	TRBJ1-1	TGTGCCAGCAGCTTACAATCCGCCTGGGCAACTTGGTCGTTT	CASSLQSAWATWSF
NA	TRBV18	NA	TRBJ2-5	TGTGCCAGCTCACCATGGCTGCAGGGGTCGGTCCAAGAGACCCAGTACTTC	CASSPWLQGSVQETQYF
NA	TRBV5-6	TRBD1	TRBJ1-6	TGTGCCAGCAGTTACGGACAGGGGGGTTCACCCCTCCACTTT	CASSYGQGGSPLHF
NA	TRBV14	NA	TRBJ1-1	TGTGCCAGCAGCCCACAGGGCTCGAACACTGAAGCTTTCTTT	CASSPQGSNTEAFF
NA	TRBV2	NA	TRBJ2-7	TGTGCCAGCAGCCGAGGGGGGGGCTCCTACGAGCAGTACTTC	CASSRGGGSYEQYF
NA	TRBV9	NA	TRBJ2-5	TGTGCCAGCAGCGTATCCGCTGACCTTGATGGGGAGACCCAGTACTTC	CASSVSADLDGETQYF
NA	TRBV6-5	NA	TRBJ2-2	TGTGCCAGCAGAAGGGTCCTCTCCGGGGAGCTGTTTTTT	CASRRVLSGELFF
few	TRBV29-1	NA	TRBJ2-3	TGCAGCGCTGTGGAGGACAGCCGAGAGTACACAGATACGCAGTATTTT	CSAVEDSREYTDTQYF
NA	TRBV11-2	TRBD1	TRBJ2-7	TGTGCCAGCAGGACGAGGGACAGGGCCTCCTACGAGCAGTACTTC	CASRTRDRASYEQYF
NA	TRBV13	NA	TRBJ1-5	TGTGCCAGCAGCTTAGGGGTGGCCCCCAGTCAGCCCCAGCATTTT	CASSLGVAPSQPQHF
NA	TRBV2	TRBD2	TRBJ2-2	TGTGCCAGTGTAGGACTAGCGGGGGTTACGAACACCGGGGAGCTGTTTTTT	CASVGLAGVTNTGELFF
NA	TRBV7-9	TRBD1	TRBJ2-7	TGTGCCAGCAGCGATCCCCGGGGACAGGGGGCTACCGAGCAGTACTTC	CASSDPRGQGATEQYF
NA	TRBV19	TRBD2	TRBJ2-7	TGTGCCAGTAGCGCGACTAGCGGGGCCCACTACGAGCAGTACTTC	CASSATSGAHYEQYF
once	TRBV2	NA	TRBJ1-6	TGTGCCAGCAGTTCCCCAGGGGAAGGCTCACCCCTCCACTTT	CASSSPGEGSPLHF
NA	TRBV3-1	NA	TRBJ2-3	TGTGCCAGCAGCCAAGATCGCGGTAGCAGCACAGATACGCAGTATTTT	CASSQDRGSSTDTQYF
NA	TRBV4-2	NA	TRBJ2-2	TGTGCCAGCAGCCAAGAGGCCCCCTACACCGGGGAGCTGTTTTTT	CASSQEAPYTGELFF
NA	TRBV2	NA	TRBJ2-1	TGTGCCAGCAGTGAGGACCCTAGCTCCTACAATGAGCAGTTCTTC	CASSEDPSSYNEQFF
once	TRBV7-9	NA	TRBJ1-5	TGTGCCAGCAGCCCGACGGAGGGCGGCAATCAGCCCCAGCATTTT	CASSPTEGGNQPQHF
once	TRBV5-4	NA	TRBJ2-3	TGTGCCAGCAGCTTAGCAATCGGGACCACAGATACGCAGTATTTT	CASSLAIGTTDTQYF
NA	TRBV27	TRBD1	TRBJ2-7	TGTGCCAGCAGTTACGGGACAGGGGGCTCCTACGAGCAGTACTTC	CASSYGTGGSYEQYF
NA	TRBV20-1	NA	TRBJ2-5	TGCAGTGCTAGAGATTGGTATCCGACAGTTCTAAGTGGAGAGACCCAGTACTTC	CSARDWYPTVLSGETQYF
once	TRBV14	NA	TRBJ2-2	TGTGCCAGCAGCCCCTTGGTGGGGAGTAAGGACGCCGGGGAGCTGTTTTTT	CASSPLVGSKDAGELFF
NA	TRBV3-1	NA	TRBJ2-5	TGTGCCAGCAGCCAACGGACAGACCGCTTACAAGAGACCCAGTACTTC	CASSQRTDRLQETQYF
few	TRBV9	NA	TRBJ2-5	TGTGCCAGCAGCGTAGGCAGGGCTGGGGAGACCCAGTACTTC	CASSVGRAGETQYF
NA	TRBV7-9	NA	TRBJ2-2	TGTGCCAGCAGCTATGGGGAAACCGGGGAGCTGTTTTTT	CASSYGETGELFF
NA	TRBV9	NA	TRBJ2-5	TGTGCCAGCAGCGTAGGTGCCCCACAAGAGACCCAGTACTTC	CASSVGAPQETQYF
NA	TRBV7-8	NA	TRBJ2-2	TGTGCGGGGCGGGGACAGAACACCGGGGAGCTGTTTTTT	CAGRGQNTGELFF
NA	TRBV25-1	NA	TRBJ1-1	TGTGCCACCTTAGGGTGGGGGGACACTGAAGCTTTCTTT	CATLGWGDTEAFF
once	TRBV3-1	NA	TRBJ1-2	TGTGCCAGCAGCCCCGAGAGAGAGGCCAACTATGGCTACACCTTC	CASSPEREANYGYTF
NA	TRBV4-1	NA	TRBJ1-1	TGCGCCAGCAGCCAAACCAGGCAGGGGAACACTGAAGCTTTCTTT	CASSQTRQGNTEAFF
NA	TRBV14	TRBD1	TRBJ1-1	TGTGCCAGCAGCCAAAAGGACAGGTCGGTGAGTGAAGCTTTCTTT	CASSQKDRSVSEAFF
NA	TRBV3-1	TRBD1	TRBJ2-7	TGTGCCAGCAGCCAAGATCGGCGAGACAGGGTTTCCTACGAGCAGTACTTC	CASSQDRRDRVSYEQYF
NA	TRBV13	NA	TRBJ2-7	TGTGCCAGCAGCTTACGGACGACGGGCGAGCAGTACTTC	CASSLRTTGEQYF
NA	TRBV9	NA	TRBJ1-6	TGTGCCAGCAGCGAAAAATGGGGGGAGCACCGTTCATCCCTCCACTTT	CASSEKWGEHRSSLHF
NA	TRBV5-4	TRBD1	TRBJ2-5	TGTGCCAGCAGCCCCTCGACAGGGCCAGAGACCCAGTACTTC	CASSPSTGPETQYF
NA	TRBV3-1	TRBD1	TRBJ2-2	TGTGCCAGCAAGAGGGGGCGCACCGGGGAGCTGTTTTTT	CASKRGRTGELFF
NA	TRBV6-5	NA	TRBJ1-2	TGTGCCAGCAGTCCCACGCCCCTTGGGAATGGCTACACCTTC	CASSPTPLGNGYTF